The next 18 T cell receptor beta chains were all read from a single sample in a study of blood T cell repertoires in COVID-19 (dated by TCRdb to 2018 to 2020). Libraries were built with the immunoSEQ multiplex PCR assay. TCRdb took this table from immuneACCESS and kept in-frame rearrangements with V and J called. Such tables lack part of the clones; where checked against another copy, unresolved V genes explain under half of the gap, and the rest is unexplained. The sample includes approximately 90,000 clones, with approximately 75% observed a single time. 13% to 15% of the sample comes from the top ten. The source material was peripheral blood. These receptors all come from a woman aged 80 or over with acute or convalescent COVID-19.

CDR3 loop: CASSTGTGNEKLFF. CDR3 sequence (DNA): TGCGCCAGCTCCACCGGGACAGGGAATGAAAAACTGTTTTTT. The chain links TRBV5-1 to TRBJ1-4; TRBD1 matches 9 bases. Looked up from germline, CDR1 is SGHRS and CDR2 is YFSETQ. This CDR3 region has 14 residues. J was trimmed by 5 bases and V by 7 bases; bases with no gene match: 6.

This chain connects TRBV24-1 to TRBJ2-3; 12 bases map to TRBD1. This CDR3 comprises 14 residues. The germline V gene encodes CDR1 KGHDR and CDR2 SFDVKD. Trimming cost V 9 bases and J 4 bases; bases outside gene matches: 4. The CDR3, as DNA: TGTGCCACCGGGGGACAGGGGGCGTCAGATACGCAGTATTTT. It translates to CATGGQGASDTQYF.

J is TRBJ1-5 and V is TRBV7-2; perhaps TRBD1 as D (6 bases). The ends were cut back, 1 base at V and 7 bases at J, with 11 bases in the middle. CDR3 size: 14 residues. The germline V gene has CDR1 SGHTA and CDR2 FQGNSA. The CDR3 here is CASSLEWQGQPQHF. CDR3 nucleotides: TGTGCCAGCAGCTTAGAGTGGCAGGGGCAGCCCCAGCATTTT.

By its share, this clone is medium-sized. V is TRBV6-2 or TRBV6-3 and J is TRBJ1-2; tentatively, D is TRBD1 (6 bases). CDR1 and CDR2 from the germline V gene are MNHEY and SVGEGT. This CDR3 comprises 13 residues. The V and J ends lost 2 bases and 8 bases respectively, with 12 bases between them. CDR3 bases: TGTGCCAGCAGTTACAGAGGACAGAGCGGCTACACCTTC. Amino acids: CASSYRGQSGYTF.

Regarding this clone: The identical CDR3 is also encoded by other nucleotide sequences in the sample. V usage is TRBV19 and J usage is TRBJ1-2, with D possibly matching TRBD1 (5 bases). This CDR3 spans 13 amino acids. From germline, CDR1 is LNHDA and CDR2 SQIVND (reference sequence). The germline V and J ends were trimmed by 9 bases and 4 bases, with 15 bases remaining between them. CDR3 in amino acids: CASKGQGPYGYTF. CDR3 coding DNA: TGTGCCAGCAAGGGGCAGGGCCCCTATGGCTACACCTTC.

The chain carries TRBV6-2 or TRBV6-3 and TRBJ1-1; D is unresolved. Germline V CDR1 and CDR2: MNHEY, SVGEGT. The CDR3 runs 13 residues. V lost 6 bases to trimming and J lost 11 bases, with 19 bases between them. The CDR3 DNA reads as TGTGCCAGCAGCCAGGCCTCCGGGTCCTGGGCTTTCTTT. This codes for CASSQASGSWAFF.

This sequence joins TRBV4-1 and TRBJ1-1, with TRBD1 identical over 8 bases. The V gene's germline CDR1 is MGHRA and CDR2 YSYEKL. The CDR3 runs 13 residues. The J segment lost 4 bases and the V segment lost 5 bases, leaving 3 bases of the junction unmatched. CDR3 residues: CASSFTGGTEAFF. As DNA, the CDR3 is TGCGCCAGCAGCTTCACAGGGGGCACTGAAGCTTTCTTT.

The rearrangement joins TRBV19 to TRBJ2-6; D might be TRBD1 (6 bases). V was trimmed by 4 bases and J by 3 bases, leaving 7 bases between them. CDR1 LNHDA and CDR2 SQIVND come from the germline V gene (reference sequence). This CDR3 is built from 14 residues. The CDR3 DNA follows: TGTGCCAGTAGTAAAGGGGGTGGGGCCAACGTCCTGACTTTC. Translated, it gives CASSKGGGANVLTF.

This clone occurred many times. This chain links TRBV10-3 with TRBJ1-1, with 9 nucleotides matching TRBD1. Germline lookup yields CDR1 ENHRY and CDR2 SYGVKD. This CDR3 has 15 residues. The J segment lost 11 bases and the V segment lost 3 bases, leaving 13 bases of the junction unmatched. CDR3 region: CAISDPGQGAGLAFF. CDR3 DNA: TGTGCCATCAGTGACCCGGGACAGGGTGCGGGTTTGGCTTTCTTT.

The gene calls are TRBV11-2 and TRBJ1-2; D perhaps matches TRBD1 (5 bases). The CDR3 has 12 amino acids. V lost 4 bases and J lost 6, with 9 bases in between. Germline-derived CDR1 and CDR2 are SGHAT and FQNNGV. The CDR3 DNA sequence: TGTGCCAGCAGCTGGGGGGGAGATGGCTACACCTTC. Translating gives CASSWGGDGYTF.

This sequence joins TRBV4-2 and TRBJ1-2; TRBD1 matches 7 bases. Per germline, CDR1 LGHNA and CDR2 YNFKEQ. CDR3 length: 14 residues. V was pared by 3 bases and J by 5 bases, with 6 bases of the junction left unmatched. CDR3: CASSHSTGIYGYTF. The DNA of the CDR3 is TGTGCCAGCAGCCATTCGACAGGGATTTATGGCTACACCTTC.

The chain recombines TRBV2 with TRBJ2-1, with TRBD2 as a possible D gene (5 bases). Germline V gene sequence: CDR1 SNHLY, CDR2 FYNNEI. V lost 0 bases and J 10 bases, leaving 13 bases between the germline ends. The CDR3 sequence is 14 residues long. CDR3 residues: CASSEATRAGEQFF. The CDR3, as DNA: TGTGCCAGCAGTGAAGCAACTAGAGCCGGGGAGCAGTTCTTC.

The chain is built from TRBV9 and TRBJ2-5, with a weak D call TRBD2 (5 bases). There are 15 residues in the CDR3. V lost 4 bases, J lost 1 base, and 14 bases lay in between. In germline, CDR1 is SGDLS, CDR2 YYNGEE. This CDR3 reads CASSLHRGPQETQYF. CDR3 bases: TGTGCCAGCAGCCTCCACCGGGGTCCCCAAGAGACCCAGTACTTC.

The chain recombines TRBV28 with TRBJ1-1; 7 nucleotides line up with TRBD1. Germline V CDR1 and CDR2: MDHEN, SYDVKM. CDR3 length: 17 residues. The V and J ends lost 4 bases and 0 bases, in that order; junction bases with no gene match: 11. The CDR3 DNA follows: TGTGCCAGCAGTTCCCAGGGATCAGGGGGGATGAACACTGAAGCTTTCTTT. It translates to CASSSQGSGGMNTEAFF.

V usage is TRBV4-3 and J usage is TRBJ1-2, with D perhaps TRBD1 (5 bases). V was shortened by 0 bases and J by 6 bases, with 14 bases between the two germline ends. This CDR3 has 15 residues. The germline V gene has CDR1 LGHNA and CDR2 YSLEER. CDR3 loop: CASSQERGGEDGYTF. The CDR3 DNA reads TGCGCCAGCAGCCAAGAGAGAGGAGGGGAGGATGGCTACACCTTC.

CDR3 coding DNA: TGTGCCAGCAGATCTAGCGGGTTCCACATATATACGCAGTATTTT. Translating it yields CASRSSGFHIYTQYF. The chain links TRBV27 to TRBJ2-3, with TRBD2 matching over 8 bases. J lost 7 bases, V lost 6 bases, and 12 bases had no gene match. Germline CDR1 and CDR2: MNHEY and SMNVEV (reference sequence). The CDR3 runs to 15 residues.

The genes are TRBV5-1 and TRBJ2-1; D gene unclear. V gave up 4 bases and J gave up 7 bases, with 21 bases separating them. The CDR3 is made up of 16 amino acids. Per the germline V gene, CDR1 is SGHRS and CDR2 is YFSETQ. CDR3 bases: TGCGCCAGCAGCATACAAGGTAGCTGGATTGAGAATGAGCAGTTCTTC. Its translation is CASSIQGSWIENEQFF.

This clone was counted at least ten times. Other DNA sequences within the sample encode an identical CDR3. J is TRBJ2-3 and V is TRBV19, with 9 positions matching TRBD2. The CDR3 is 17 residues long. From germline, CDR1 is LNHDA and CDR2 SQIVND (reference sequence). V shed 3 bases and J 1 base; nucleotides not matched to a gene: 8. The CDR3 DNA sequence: TGTGCCAGTAGTATCCGGATGATAGCGGGGGGCACAGATACGCAGTATTTT. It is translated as CASSIRMIAGGTDTQYF.